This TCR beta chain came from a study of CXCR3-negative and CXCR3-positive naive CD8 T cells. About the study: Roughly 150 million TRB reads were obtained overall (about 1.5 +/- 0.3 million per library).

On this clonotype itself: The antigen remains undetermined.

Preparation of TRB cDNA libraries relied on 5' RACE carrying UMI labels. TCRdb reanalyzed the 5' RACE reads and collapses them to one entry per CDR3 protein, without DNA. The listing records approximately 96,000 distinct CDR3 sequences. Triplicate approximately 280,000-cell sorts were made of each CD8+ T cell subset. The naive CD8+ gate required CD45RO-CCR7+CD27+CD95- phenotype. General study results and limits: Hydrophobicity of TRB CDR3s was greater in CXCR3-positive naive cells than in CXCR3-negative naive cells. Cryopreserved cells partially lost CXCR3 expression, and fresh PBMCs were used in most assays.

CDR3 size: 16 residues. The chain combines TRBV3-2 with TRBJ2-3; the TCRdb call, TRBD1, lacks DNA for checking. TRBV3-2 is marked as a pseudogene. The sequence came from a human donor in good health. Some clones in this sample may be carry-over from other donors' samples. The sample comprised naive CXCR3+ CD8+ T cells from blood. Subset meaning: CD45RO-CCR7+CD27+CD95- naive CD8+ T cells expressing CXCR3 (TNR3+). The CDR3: CASSQALRGAVDTQYF.